The T cell receptor beta chain under discussion was sequenced for a study of vaccination and CD4 T cells after COVID-19. About the study: Samples were collected from three convalescent patients on day 14 and on days 161 to 241 after vaccination.

As for time point: late sampling 161 to 241 days after vaccination in three convalescent patients. Treatment noted: approximately nine-day PBMC culture with coronavirus spike peptide pools or control peptides (ViraFEST assay). ViraFEST grew antigen-specific T cells using peptide pools, then sequenced TCRs. At the Johns Hopkins FTIC core, DNA taken from cultured CD4+ T cells was sequenced by way of the Oncomine TCR Beta short-read assay. The authors extracted genomic DNA from cultured CD4+ T cells. TCRdb re-called the PCR reads with MiXCR, one entry per CDR3 protein. The profile shows roughly 18,000 distinct CDR3 sequences, over 35% of them singletons. The CDR3 is 14 amino acids. Germline trimming cut 2 bases from V and 4 bases from J; bases unmatched to any gene: 3. Looked up from germline, CDR1 is DFQATT and CDR2 is SNEGSKA (reference sequence). Notes on this clonotype: The antigen is not known.

The V call is TRBV20-1, the J call TRBJ2-2; 8 bases fit TRBD2. Sequenced here: CD4+ T cells from blood, cultured in vitro, sampled about 7 months after SARS-CoV-2 vaccination. The source of this sequence is a human donor who had recovered from COVID-19. CDR3 residues: CSARSGGVTGELFF. In DNA form, the CDR3 reads TGCAGTGCTAGAAGCGGGGGTGTCACCGGGGAGCTGTTTTTT.